This T cell receptor beta chain derives from a study of control samples from healthy donors and cancer patients. Sequencing used immunoSEQ multiplex PCR; TCRdb keeps in-frame clones, though not all of them. The repertoire holds approximately 80,000 clones, with around nine tenths as singletons. J was trimmed by 3 bases and V by 6 bases; bases with no gene match: 4. There are 13 residues in the CDR3. V is TRBV12-3 or TRBV12-4 and J is TRBJ1-1, with TRBD1 identical over 7 bases. The TCR originated in a woman aged 45-60 years in good health. Source material: blood. DNA of the CDR3: TGTGCCAGCAGCCCGACAGGGTACACTGAAGCTTTCTTT. Translation gives CASSPTGYTEAFF.